The entry below gives a single T cell receptor beta chain sequence along with its context. Sequence at one end of the junction differs from germline and may be a read error. It was genomic DNA that served as the template for profiling TCR beta VDJ and CDR3. MiXCR, run by TCRdb on the reads, gives a single entry per CDR3 protein. Among about 160,000 distinct CDR3 sequences listed, 45% to 50% were seen once. Patients picked for sequencing had shown CD8+CD57+ cell expansion detected by flow cytometry. Germline V gene data show CDR1 as SGDLS and CDR2 as YYNGEE. The CDR3 length is 14 residues. The entry originates in a study of CD8+CD57+ T cells in acquired aplastic anemia.

The TCR originated in a human donor with aplastic anemia. The sequenced sample consisted of sorted CD4+, CD8+, or CD8+CD57+ T cells (not recorded which) from PBMCs. The chain links TRBV9 to TRBJ1-6; D is unresolved. Written as DNA, the CDR3 is TGTCCCAGCGCCGAGTCCTCCTATAATTCACCCCTCCACTTT. This translates into CPSAESSYNSPLHF. Drawing the rest from reference TRBV9 and TRBJ1-6, the complete variable domain is DSGVTQTPKHLITATGQRVTLRCSPRSGDLSVYWYQQSLDQGLQFLIQYYNGEERAKGNILERFSAQQFPDLHSELNLSSLELGDSALYFCPSAESSYNSPLHFGNGTRLTVT.